This T cell receptor beta chain appears in the sequencing data of a study of response to subunit inactivated influenza vaccine. A single record per CDR3 protein comes from TCRdb applying MiXCR to the RT-PCR reads. The sample lists more than 600,000 distinct CDR3 sequences; about 18% were seen once. Per germline, CDR1 MNHNS and CDR2 SASEGT. This CDR3 spans 12 amino acids. The V end was cut by 6 bases, the J end by 7 bases, with 13 bases between. General study results and limits: It was suggested by the authors that few new T cells are recruited by each seasonal influenza vaccination.

Details on this clonotype: The target antigen is unknown.

The sequences come from PBMCs from blood, collected roughly 5 days after vaccination. The origin of this receptor is a man aged 50 to 59 who received an inactivated influenza vaccine. This chain links TRBV6-1 with TRBJ2-7; perhaps TRBD2 as D (5 bases). CDR3 sequence: CASSGREGEQYF. CDR3 nucleotides: TGTGCCAGCAGCGGACGGGAAGGGGAGCAGTACTTC.